The sequence of this T cell receptor (beta chain) was determined in a study of cytomegalovirus exposure and HLA in healthy donors. Overall study results and limits: TCR beta sequences reportedly predicted the HLA-A and HLA-B alleles of most subjects accurately. Investigators reported 150 to 200 TCR beta chains as tied to cytomegalovirus.

As for this clone: Its antigen is undetermined.

PCR was performed using 60 Vbeta and 13 Jbeta primers. Using immunoSEQ multiplex PCR, the repertoire was profiled, and TCRdb retains in-frame clones only, with some absent. The table includes 180,000 or so clones, around three quarters detected once. This cohort consisted of healthy bone marrow donors. Germline CDR1 is SGDLS and CDR2 is YYNGEE. The CDR3 consists of 13 residues. V was clipped by 1 base and J by 4 bases, with 5 bases between them. This chain connects TRBV9 to TRBJ2-2, with D hard to call. Sequenced input: PBMCs. The source of this sequence is a woman aged 30 to 39 in good health and CMV-seropositive. The CDR3 here is CASSVYTTGELFF. CDR3 DNA: TGTGCCAGCAGCGTATACACCACCGGGGAGCTGTTTTTT.